This is a list of T cell receptor beta chains from one sample in a study of cytomegalovirus exposure and HLA in healthy donors. Here immunoSEQ multiplex PCR was the method, and the copy in TCRdb shows in-frame clones only, minus some. Counted here are over 110,000 clones, roughly 81% occurring once; the ten biggest clones make up approximately 1.5%. Sequencing used PBMCs. These receptors came from a woman aged 25 to 39 in good health and CMV-seronegative. Each CDR3 is given with its conserved first and last residue. The order of the fields is CDR3 DNA, CDR3 protein, J gene, clone size, V gene, D gene. A D gene is named only where the DNA matches it firmly. Clone size appears in some rows only: once, few, many, or a class for an expanded clone.

CDR3 DNA: TGTGCCAGCAGCAGACCGGGACAGGGTAGCTACGAGCAGTACTTC
CDR3 protein: CASSRPGQGSYEQYF
J gene: TRBJ2-7
clone size: -
V gene: TRBV6-6
D gene: TRBD1

CDR3 DNA: TGTGCCAGCAGCTTGGGGATAGGGGGCAACTATGGCTACACCTTC
CDR3 protein: CASSLGIGGNYGYTF
J gene: TRBJ1-2
clone size: -
V gene: TRBV5-4
D gene: TRBD1

CDR3 DNA: TGTGCCAGCAGAGAGCGGGGGGGGCAAGAGACCCAGTACTTC
CDR3 protein: CASRERGGQETQYF
J gene: TRBJ2-5
clone size: -
V gene: TRBV6-1
D gene: TRBD2

CDR3 DNA: TGCGCCAGCAGCCAGGATGTCCCCGGGGCAGATACGCAGTATTTT
CDR3 protein: CASSQDVPGADTQYF
J gene: TRBJ2-3
clone size: -
V gene: TRBV4-1
D gene: -

CDR3 DNA: TGCAGCGTTGAAAAGGGTACAGGGGGCCGGGAGACCCAGTACTTC
CDR3 protein: CSVEKGTGGRETQYF
J gene: TRBJ2-5
clone size: few
V gene: TRBV29-1
D gene: TRBD1

CDR3 DNA: TGTGCCAGCTCACCCCGGGACAGGGGTAATGAAAAACTGTTTTTT
CDR3 protein: CASSPRDRGNEKLFF
J gene: TRBJ1-4
clone size: once
V gene: TRBV18
D gene: TRBD1

CDR3 DNA: TGTGCCAGCAGTCGTGGACTAGTCTACGAGCAGTACTTC
CDR3 protein: CASSRGLVYEQYF
J gene: TRBJ2-7
clone size: once
V gene: TRBV28
D gene: TRBD2

CDR3 DNA: TGTGCCAGCAGCTCCCGAGGGTTGGCGGGGGGAAACGAGCAGTACTTC
CDR3 protein: CASSSRGLAGGNEQYF
J gene: TRBJ2-7
clone size: once
V gene: TRBV7-2
D gene: TRBD2

CDR3 DNA: TGTGCCAGCAGTGCAATACAGGGGACGCAGGCGTATGGAAACACCATATATTTT
CDR3 protein: CASSAIQGTQAYGNTIYF
J gene: TRBJ1-3
clone size: -
V gene: TRBV6-1
D gene: TRBD1

CDR3 DNA: TGTGCCAGCAGTTTCGGTTCTGCAAGCTCCTATAATTCACCCCTCCACTTT
CDR3 protein: CASSFGSASSYNSPLHF
J gene: TRBJ1-6
clone size: -
V gene: TRBV27
D gene: -

CDR3 DNA: TGTGCCAGCAGCCCCTGGAGTCTAGCCCCCACAGATACGCAGTATTTT
CDR3 protein: CASSPWSLAPTDTQYF
J gene: TRBJ2-3
clone size: -
V gene: TRBV7-2
D gene: -

CDR3 DNA: TGTGCCAGCAAAAGTCGAGGGACAGCGCGCGAGCAGTACTTC
CDR3 protein: CASKSRGTAREQYF
J gene: TRBJ2-7
clone size: -
V gene: TRBV2
D gene: TRBD1

CDR3 DNA: TGTGCCAGCAGTTTAGGTCAGGGGGCCAACGTCCTGACTTTC
CDR3 protein: CASSLGQGANVLTF
J gene: TRBJ2-6
clone size: -
V gene: TRBV27
D gene: -

CDR3 DNA: TGTGCCAGCAGTGTGGTGACGGGAGAGACCCAGTACTTC
CDR3 protein: CASSVVTGETQYF
J gene: TRBJ2-5
clone size: -
V gene: TRBV6-1
D gene: -

CDR3 DNA: TGTGCCAGCAGCCGACTAGCGGGTCTCACCGGGGAGCTGTTTTTT
CDR3 protein: CASSRLAGLTGELFF
J gene: TRBJ2-2
clone size: once
V gene: TRBV11-2
D gene: TRBD2

CDR3 DNA: TGTGCCAGCAGCCAAGATTTCGGGACAGGGTATGCCGGGGAGCTGTTTTTT
CDR3 protein: CASSQDFGTGYAGELFF
J gene: TRBJ2-2
clone size: -
V gene: TRBV14
D gene: TRBD1

CDR3 DNA: TGCGCCAGCAGCCGGGCCCTAGCGGGGGCCTACGAGCAGTACTTC
CDR3 protein: CASSRALAGAYEQYF
J gene: TRBJ2-7
clone size: -
V gene: TRBV4-3
D gene: TRBD2

CDR3 DNA: TGTGCCAGCAGCCACAAAGAGCAGTTCTTC
CDR3 protein: CASSHKEQFF
J gene: TRBJ2-1
clone size: -
V gene: TRBV11-2
D gene: -

CDR3 DNA: TGTGCCACCAGCAGAGACCTAGCGGGGGGGCAAGAGACCCAGTACTTC
CDR3 protein: CATSRDLAGGQETQYF
J gene: TRBJ2-5
clone size: -
V gene: TRBV15
D gene: TRBD2

CDR3 DNA: TGTGCCAGCAGCCGGGACAGCTCTGGAAACACCATATATTTT
CDR3 protein: CASSRDSSGNTIYF
J gene: TRBJ1-3
clone size: -
V gene: TRBV5-6
D gene: TRBD1

CDR3 DNA: TGTGCCAGCAGCGGGACAGGTTTCGGCAATCAGCCCCAGCATTTT
CDR3 protein: CASSGTGFGNQPQHF
J gene: TRBJ1-5
clone size: few
V gene: TRBV7-9
D gene: TRBD1

CDR3 DNA: TGTGCCAGCAGTTTTTCAGGGGGCTCTGGCTACACCTTC
CDR3 protein: CASSFSGGSGYTF
J gene: TRBJ1-2
clone size: -
V gene: TRBV28
D gene: TRBD1

CDR3 DNA: TGTGCCAGCAGTTACAGTGACAGGGTAAATGGCTACACCTTC
CDR3 protein: CASSYSDRVNGYTF
J gene: TRBJ1-2
clone size: -
V gene: TRBV6-5
D gene: TRBD1

CDR3 DNA: TGCGCCAGCAGCCCCGACAGGGGGCGGACTGAAGCTTTCTTT
CDR3 protein: CASSPDRGRTEAFF
J gene: TRBJ1-1
clone size: -
V gene: TRBV5-1
D gene: TRBD1

CDR3 DNA: TGCGCCAGCAGCTCCGGACAGGCCAGCACAGATACGCAGTATTTT
CDR3 protein: CASSSGQASTDTQYF
J gene: TRBJ2-3
clone size: -
V gene: TRBV5-1
D gene: TRBD1

CDR3 DNA: TGTGCCAGCAGGGTCCGGGATACCAACAGATATGGCTACACCTTC
CDR3 protein: CASRVRDTNRYGYTF
J gene: TRBJ1-2
clone size: -
V gene: TRBV6-5
D gene: -

CDR3 DNA: TGTGCCAGTAGGGCGGGGGACTATGGCTACACCTTC
CDR3 protein: CASRAGDYGYTF
J gene: TRBJ1-2
clone size: -
V gene: TRBV19
D gene: -

CDR3 DNA: TGTGCCAGTAGTAGGGGGCAGGGGTATCAGCCCCAGCATTTT
CDR3 protein: CASSRGQGYQPQHF
J gene: TRBJ1-5
clone size: -
V gene: TRBV19
D gene: -

CDR3 DNA: TGTGCCTGGAGAGACAGGGGGGACACTGAAGCTTTCTTT
CDR3 protein: CAWRDRGDTEAFF
J gene: TRBJ1-1
clone size: -
V gene: TRBV30
D gene: TRBD1

CDR3 DNA: TGCGCCAGCAGCCCGGGTTTGAGTACTAGCCAGTTCTTC
CDR3 protein: CASSPGLSTSQFF
J gene: TRBJ2-1
clone size: -
V gene: TRBV5-1
D gene: -

CDR3 DNA: TGTGCCAGCAGCTCCAGATCCGGACAGAACACTGAAGCTTTCTTT
CDR3 protein: CASSSRSGQNTEAFF
J gene: TRBJ1-1
clone size: -
V gene: TRBV7-9
D gene: -

CDR3 DNA: TGTGCCACCAAAAATGAAAAACTGTTTTTT
CDR3 protein: CATKNEKLFF
J gene: TRBJ1-4
clone size: -
V gene: TRBV28
D gene: -

CDR3 DNA: TGTGCCAGCAGCTTAGGGTCGGGGAAGGAGTATGGCTACACCTTC
CDR3 protein: CASSLGSGKEYGYTF
J gene: TRBJ1-2
clone size: -
V gene: TRBV7-9
D gene: -

CDR3 DNA: TGTGCCAGCAGCTGGGAGGGAACAGGGACGGACTATGGCTACACCTTC
CDR3 protein: CASSWEGTGTDYGYTF
J gene: TRBJ1-2
clone size: -
V gene: TRBV5-8
D gene: -

CDR3 DNA: TGCGCCAGCAGCCAAGATGAACAATTAACGCGGGAGCAGTACTTC
CDR3 protein: CASSQDEQLTREQYF
J gene: TRBJ2-7
clone size: -
V gene: TRBV4-3
D gene: -

CDR3 DNA: TGTGCCAGCAGCCAAGAACTAGCGACGAACACCGGGGAGCTGTTTTTT
CDR3 protein: CASSQELATNTGELFF
J gene: TRBJ2-2
clone size: -
V gene: TRBV4-2
D gene: TRBD2

CDR3 DNA: TGCGCCAGCAGCTTGATCAGGGGGCGAGGCACTGAAGCTTTCTTT
CDR3 protein: CASSLIRGRGTEAFF
J gene: TRBJ1-1
clone size: -
V gene: TRBV5-1
D gene: TRBD1

CDR3 DNA: TGTGCCAGCAGCTATGCGCCGGGGTCTGCTGGCTACACCTTC
CDR3 protein: CASSYAPGSAGYTF
J gene: TRBJ1-2
clone size: few
V gene: TRBV6-6
D gene: -